These 26 T cell receptor beta chains came from one sample sequenced in a study of CD8+ T cells in alopecia areata. After isolation, RNA underwent reverse transcription to generate cDNA as the sequencing template. Only in-frame clones appear in the TCRdb table, and some are missing; sequencing was by immunoSEQ multiplex PCR. The sample has about 69,000 clones; 50% to 75% are singletons. The source was CD8+ T cells sorted from blood, collected at week 0. The receptor set was obtained from a human donor with alopecia areata.

The J gene is TRBJ2-1, the V gene TRBV29-1, with D uncertain. Germline loops: CDR1 SQVTM, CDR2 ANQGSEA. V lost 5 bases to trimming and J lost 10 bases, with 9 bases between them. The CDR3 is 10 residues long. CDR3 DNA: TGCAGCGTTATTTTGGGGGAGCAGTTCTTC. Amino acid sequence: CSVILGEQFF.

The chain links TRBV9 to TRBJ1-2; D is perhaps TRBD1 (6 bases). The CDR3 covers 14 residues. The V gene lost 3 bases and the J gene lost 3 bases, with 12 bases spanning the gap. Germline CDR1 reads SGDLS; CDR2 reads YYNGEE. The CDR3 spells CASSGDRFHYGYTF. CDR3 nucleotide sequence: TGTGCCAGCAGCGGAGACAGGTTCCACTATGGCTACACCTTC.

The chain recombines TRBV7-9 with TRBJ2-2; D unresolved. Germline CDR1 is SEHNR and CDR2 is FQNEAQ (reference sequence). The V end lost 8 bases, the J end lost 0 bases, and 7 bases lay between the germline ends. The CDR3 runs to 13 residues. The CDR3 here is CASSETNTGELFF. In DNA form, the CDR3 reads TGTGCCAGCTCGGAGACGAACACCGGGGAGCTGTTTTTT.

The sample holds a few counts of this clone. The chain uses TRBV6-4 and TRBJ2-1, with 8 bases identical to TRBD1. The germline V gene encodes CDR1 MRHNA and CDR2 SNTAGT. This CDR3 is 13 amino acids long. The junction had 3 bases not matched to a gene; V was cut back by 6 bases and J by 5 bases. The chain's CDR3 is CASSGTGDNEQFF. CDR3 nucleotide sequence: TGTGCCAGCAGCGGGACAGGCGACAATGAGCAGTTCTTC.

V and J are TRBV29-1 and TRBJ1-2; weak D call: TRBD1 (6 bases). The germline CDR1 and CDR2 sequences are SQVTM and ANQGSEA. The ends were cut back, 7 bases at V and 0 bases at J, with 21 bases in the middle. The CDR3 spans 16 residues. The CDR3 sequence: CSAFGLQGAANYGYTF. The CDR3 region has the DNA TGCAGCGCCTTCGGGTTACAGGGCGCCGCTAACTATGGCTACACCTTC. The full variable domain, in which reference TRBV29-1 and TRBJ1-2 provide the parts outside the CDR3, is SAVISQKPSRDICQRGTSLTIQCQVDSQVTMMFWYRQQPGQSLTLIATANQGSEATYESGFVIDKFPISRPNLTFSTLTVSNMSPEDSSIYLCSAFGLQGAANYGYTFGSGTRLTVV.

This chain uses TRBV7-9 with TRBJ2-1; 11 bases line up with TRBD2. The CDR3 contains 17 residues. The trim removed 2 bases at V and 2 bases at J, leaving 5 bases unmatched. The germline V gene encodes CDR1 SEHNR and CDR2 FQNEAQ (reference sequence). The CDR3 reads CASSLPLAGVAYNEQFF. CDR3 sequence (DNA): TGTGCCAGCAGCTTACCACTAGCGGGAGTTGCCTACAATGAGCAGTTCTTC.

The gene calls are TRBV19 and TRBJ1-2; 7 bases are a match to TRBD1. The CDR3 totals 13 residues. Germline CDR1 reads LNHDA; CDR2 reads SQIVND (reference sequence). Trimming removed 5 bases from V and 4 bases from J; junction bases left unmatched: 4. This CDR3 reads CASSPGTVYGYTF. In DNA form, the CDR3 reads TGTGCCAGTAGTCCCGGGACAGTCTATGGCTACACCTTC.

This chain uses TRBV14 with TRBJ2-4; D not resolved. With 5 bases removed from V and 0 bases from J, the gap between germline ends came to 5 bases. The CDR3 spans 13 residues. CDR1 is SGHDN, CDR2 FVKESK, per germline. This CDR3 reads CASSTLAKNIQYF. The CDR3 region has the DNA TGTGCCAGCAGCACATTAGCCAAAAACATTCAGTACTTC.

This clone was observed a few times. V usage is TRBV27 and J usage is TRBJ2-2; D is undetermined. The ends were cut back, 0 bases at V and 0 bases at J, with 2 bases in the middle. Germline CDR1 is MNHEY and CDR2 is SMNVEV (reference sequence). CDR3 size: 14 residues. As DNA, the CDR3 is TGTGCCAGCAGTTTATCCCCGAACACCGGGGAGCTGTTTTTT. This encodes CASSLSPNTGELFF.

This chain links TRBV29-1 with TRBJ2-7; no definite D call. The CDR3 length is 12 residues. The V and J ends lost 7 bases and 1 base respectively, with 11 bases between them. CDR1 is SQVTM and CDR2 is ANQGSEA in the germline V gene. The CDR3 protein is CSAGVTSYEQYF. CDR3 bases: TGCAGCGCTGGGGTTACTTCCTACGAGCAGTACTTC.

This chain uses TRBV9 with TRBJ2-7; tentative D call: TRBD1 (6 bases). V was pared by 2 bases and J by 6 bases, with 12 bases between. The germline gives CDR1 SGDLS, CDR2 YYNGEE. This CDR3 spans 13 amino acids. CDR3 residues: CASSVFQGTEQYF. CDR3 coding DNA: TGTGCCAGCAGCGTTTTCCAGGGGACCGAGCAGTACTTC.

The rearrangement links TRBV6-5 to TRBJ2-5; the D is unclear. The CDR3 has 14 amino acids. Deletions cut 3 bases from V and 1 base from J, with 9 bases between. Germline V lookup: CDR1 MNHEY, CDR2 SVGAGI. The CDR3 here is CASSYTGPQETQYF. The CDR3 nucleotides read TGTGCCAGCAGTTATACCGGGCCCCAAGAGACCCAGTACTTC.

The chain is built from TRBV5-4 and TRBJ2-1; possibly TRBD2 for D (5 bases). Per germline, CDR1 SGHNT and CDR2 YYREEE (reference sequence). CDR3 length: 15 residues. Deletions cut 2 bases from V and 0 bases from J, with 9 bases between. DNA for the CDR3: TGTGCCAGCAGCTTTGGACTGAGCTCCTACAATGAGCAGTTCTTC. This gives the protein CASSFGLSSYNEQFF. The variable domain in full, with the rest retrieved from reference TRBV5-4 and TRBJ2-1, is ETGVTQSPTHLIKTRGQQVTLRCSSQSGHNTVSWYQQALGQGPQFIFQYYREEENGRGNFPPRFSGLQFPNYSSELNVNALELDDSALYLCASSFGLSSYNEQFFGPGTRLTVL.

The rearrangement joins TRBV7-9 to TRBJ2-2, with a possible D match to TRBD2 (5 bases). The CDR3 covers 14 residues. Trimming took off 2 bases at V and 1 base at J, with 5 bases between the two ends. CDR1 and CDR2 from the germline V gene are SEHNR and FQNEAQ (reference sequence). The CDR3 loop is CASSLRENTGELFF. The DNA for the CDR3 is TGTGCCAGCAGCTTACGGGAGAACACCGGGGAGCTGTTTTTT.

This clone came up a few times. This CDR3 reads CASSQDRRTGLEQYF. The DNA of the CDR3 is TGCGCCAGCAGCCAAGATAGGCGGACAGGGCTCGAGCAGTACTTC. The gene calls are TRBV4-3 and TRBJ2-7, with TRBD1 matching 8 bases. CDR3 length equals 15 residues. Germline CDR1 is LGHNA and CDR2 is YSLEER. With 0 bases clipped from V and 6 bases from J, the junction kept 7 bases outside the gene matches.

The chain joins TRBV4-3 to TRBJ1-1; no firm D call. Germline lookup yields CDR1 LGHNA and CDR2 YSLEER. The CDR3 is 15 amino acids. Trimming shortened V by 6 bases and J by 4 bases, and 18 bases separated the two germline ends. CDR3 sequence: CASRVGSNWGTEAFF. CDR3 nucleotides: TGCGCCAGCAGGGTTGGATCTAATTGGGGCACTGAAGCTTTCTTT.

The chain employs TRBV6-5 and TRBJ2-7; 8 bases align to TRBD2. Losses at the gene ends were 5 bases for V and 4 bases for J; bases not matched to a gene: 4. Germline V gene data show CDR1 as MNHEY and CDR2 as SVGAGI. This CDR3 is built from 13 residues. In nucleotides, the CDR3 is TGTGCCAGCAGTATCGGACTAGCTTACGAGCAGTACTTC. It encodes CASSIGLAYEQYF.

The chain has TRBV2 and TRBJ2-3, with 9 bases identical to TRBD2. The CDR3 is 16 residues long. The V gene's germline CDR1 is SNHLY and CDR2 FYNNEI. V lost 4 bases, J lost 1 base, and 6 bases stayed unmatched. CDR3: CASSAAVAGGTDTQYF. The CDR3 nucleotides are TGTGCCAGCAGTGCTGCAGTAGCGGGAGGCACAGATACGCAGTATTTT.

The chain is built from TRBV15 and TRBJ2-1, with D maybe TRBD2 (5 bases). The germline V and J ends were trimmed by 5 bases and 0 bases, with 11 bases remaining between them. This CDR3 contains 15 residues. Germline values: CDR1 LNHNV, CDR2 YYDKDF (reference sequence). The DNA for the CDR3 is TGTGCCACCAGCGAGGACTCGAGCTCCTACAATGAGCAGTTCTTC. Translating it yields CATSEDSSSYNEQFF.

This clone was picked up one time. This chain uses TRBV5-4 with TRBJ2-7; D might be TRBD1 or TRBD2, each matching 5 bases. Deletions cut 4 bases from V and 2 bases from J, with 13 bases between. The CDR3 spans 14 residues. Per germline, CDR1 SGHNT and CDR2 YYREEE (reference sequence). The CDR3 nucleotides are TGTGCCAGCAGCCCGGGACCGATCCCCTACGAGCAGTACTTC. This codes for CASSPGPIPYEQYF.

The chain is built from TRBV23-1 and TRBJ2-7; maybe TRBD1 (5 bases). TRBV23-1 is recorded as an ORF, its role being uncertain. Trimming took off 9 bases at V and 0 bases at J, with 15 bases between the two ends. The CDR3 covers 14 residues. CDR3: CARLRTTNSYEQYF. CDR3 in DNA: TGCGCCAGGCTAAGGACAACCAACTCCTACGAGCAGTACTTC.

This CDR3 reads CASSFGTSGWDTDTQYF. CDR3 nucleotide sequence: TGCGCCAGCAGCTTTGGAACTAGCGGGTGGGACACAGATACGCAGTATTTT. The J gene is TRBJ2-3, the V gene TRBV5-1; 9 bases agree with TRBD2. Trimming at V came to 2 bases and at J to 2 bases, leaving 9 bases not matched to a gene. The CDR3 is 17 residues long. Germline lookup yields CDR1 SGHRS and CDR2 YFSETQ. Complete variable domain (other parts from reference TRBV5-1 and TRBJ2-3): KAGVTQTPRYLIKTRGQQVTLSCSPISGHRSVSWYQQTPGQGLQFLFEYFSETQRNKGNFPGRFSGRQFSNSRSEMNVSTLELGDSALYLCASSFGTSGWDTDTQYFGPGTRLTVL.

J is TRBJ2-1 and V is TRBV7-3; TRBD2 agrees at 13 bases. CDR1 is SGHTA and CDR2 is FQGTGA in the germline V gene. J gave up 7 bases and V 4 bases, and 4 bases lay outside the gene matches. CDR3 size: 15 residues. The CDR3 nucleotides read TGTGCCAGCAGCTCACTAGCGGGGGGGCCGAATGAGCAGTTCTTC. Its protein product is CASSSLAGGPNEQFF.

V usage is TRBV6-5 and J usage is TRBJ2-3; D might be TRBD1 (5 bases). V lost 2 bases and J 3 bases, leaving 15 bases between the germline ends. Germline CDR1 reads MNHEY; CDR2 reads SVGAGI. This CDR3 has 16 residues. This CDR3 reads CASSYSDVRQTDTQYF. The DNA of the CDR3 is TGTGCCAGCAGTTACAGTGACGTGCGACAGACAGATACGCAGTATTTT.

This clone was counted once. The genes are TRBV30 and TRBJ2-1; a weak D match, TRBD2 (6 bases). Germline lookup yields CDR1 GTSNPN and CDR2 SVGIG (reference sequence). The V gene lost 2 bases and the J gene lost 7 bases, with 15 bases spanning the gap. The CDR3 spans 14 residues. The CDR3 is CAWSKGGPGNEQFF. In nucleotides, the CDR3 is TGTGCCTGGAGTAAGGGAGGCCCCGGGAATGAGCAGTTCTTC.

In its sample, this clone was seen once. At one end the junction does not follow the germline gene, possibly because of a read error. This chain connects TRBV5-5 to TRBJ1-1; TRBD1 might be the D (5 bases). Germline CDR1 SGHKS, CDR2 YYEKEE (reference sequence). The CDR3 contains 13 residues. For the CDR3, the DNA is TGTGCCAGCAGCTTGGGAACAGGAGGTCCGGGGCATTTT. Translated, it gives CASSLGTGGPGHF.